The entry that follows covers one T cell receptor beta chain sequence. The germline gene is not matched at one end of the junction; a read error may be the cause. Unsorted PBMC replicate PCRs used 250 to 300 ng DNA, 25,000 to 35,000 T cell genomes. The authors sequenced unsorted PBMC DNA on ten immunoSEQ deep assay plates. Authors' methods: Filtering of immunoSEQ junctional sequences could not match full-length read filtering. Clones were read by immunoSEQ multiplex PCR, and TCRdb kept only the in-frame ones, dropping some. Clonal size and the V and J genes are those of that table, whereas D and trimming came from the DNA. The sample lists about 480,000 clones; 60% to 85% were seen once. This record belongs to a study of shared clonotypes between healthy human individuals. The CDR3 loop spans 15 amino acids. Germline V gene lookup returns CDR1 SSHAT and CDR2 FNYEAQ (reference sequence).

This chain joins TRBV7-7 and TRBJ2-1; D ambiguous. The TCR sequence derives from a woman in her thirties or forties in good health. Some clones in this sample may be carry-over from other donors' samples. The sample consisted of PBMCs. CDR3 DNA: TGTGCTAGCAGCCGGACCCCGAGCTCCTACAATGAGCAGTTCTTC. Amino acid sequence: CASSRTPSSYNEQFF.